Listed below are T cell receptor beta chains from one sample, sequenced in a study of identical twins. MiXCR, run by TCRdb on the 5' RACE reads, gives a single entry per CDR3 protein. The sample contains 350,000 to 600,000 distinct CDR3 sequences, 14% of which appear only once. This sample also belongs to another study, concerning yellow fever vaccine responses in identical twins.

Sequenced input: CD4+ T cells sorted from blood. The receptor source for this set is a woman aged 18-29 years in good health. Both conserved end residues are part of each CDR3.

>TRBV6-1
CASSSANRGTEAFF
>TRBV6-1
CASAWKDGSYEQYF
>TRBV13
CASGVGVYEQYF
>TRBV28
CASSSHGQGATQTQYF
>TRBV6-2/TRBV6-3
CASSKPGQGGYEQYF
>TRBV12-3/TRBV12-4
CASSFTSGGLETQHF
>TRBV7-9
CASSMTSGSIINYEQYF
>TRBV7-3
CASSLRGGLTGELFF
>TRBV4-2
CASKGGTAYNEQFF
>TRBV5-1
CASRWTGGANTQYF
>TRBV29-1
CSVEGLAGVDEQFF
>TRBV7-9
CASSQAGLGYEQYF
>TRBV5-1
CASSSQGVGYGYTF
>TRBV5-1
CASSHAGGISTDTQYF
>TRBV7-2
CASSLEDSLRNKYF